This is a list of T cell receptor beta chains from one sample in a study of T cells after yellow fever vaccination. TCRdb analysed the 5' RACE reads with MiXCR anew, one entry per CDR3 protein. This sample has approximately 610,000 distinct CDR3 sequences, with approximately 16% found just once. Sequenced here: PBMCs, sampled 5 to 6 days after the first yellow fever vaccination. The receptors derive from a man between 18 and 35 years old who received the YFV17D yellow fever vaccine. Both conserved end residues are part of each CDR3. The D gene is left open where the match is weak. Size is stated for part of the rows, as once, few or many counts, or as a class when the clone is expanded.

V	size	D	J	CDR3
TRBV9	many	-	TRBJ2-3	CASSGEMDPRTDTQYF
TRBV20-1	-	-	TRBJ2-3	CSANKPRGADTQYF
TRBV10-2	-	-	TRBJ1-5	CASSEHGSEQPQHF
TRBV5-1	few	TRBD1	TRBJ2-5	CASSLDRARETQYF
TRBV6-2/TRBV6-3	few	TRBD1	TRBJ1-2	CASRTTGKGGYTF
TRBV12-3/TRBV12-4	few	-	TRBJ1-4	CASSLPGRGMTEKLFF
TRBV7-9	-	-	TRBJ1-1	CASSLLTLRAFF
TRBV19	few	-	TRBJ1-5	CASSIGGGRDQPQHF
TRBV5-1	-	-	TRBJ2-1	CASSLLTWDEQFF
TRBV7-3	many	-	TRBJ2-3	CASSPNGHLTDTQYF
TRBV5-1	many	-	TRBJ2-1	CASSWTGPYNEQFF
TRBV15	few	TRBD1	TRBJ1-2	CATSRGQTGGDGYTF
TRBV4-1	-	TRBD2	TRBJ2-1	CASSLTPGLVNEQFF
TRBV5-1	-	-	TRBJ1-5	CASSLGHGNQPQHF
TRBV24-1	few	TRBD2	TRBJ2-3	CAIAGAGGPGDTQYF
TRBV11-2	-	TRBD2	TRBJ2-4	CASGLAGDLAKNIQYF
TRBV5-1	-	-	TRBJ2-2	CASSLAPGWEAGELFF
TRBV20-1	once	-	TRBJ2-1	CSALRGQKVSSYNEQFF
TRBV4-2	few	-	TRBJ2-7	CASSQVSGVVEQYF
TRBV14	few	-	TRBJ2-5	CASSARTERETQYF
TRBV29-1	few	TRBD2	TRBJ2-1	CSVEGLAIYNEQFF
TRBV12-3/TRBV12-4	few	-	TRBJ2-1	CASSKRTANEQFF
TRBV4-1	few	-	TRBJ2-3	CATARTLEDTQYF
TRBV12-3/TRBV12-4	-	TRBD1	TRBJ2-7	CASSLRDRDYGQYF
TRBV20-1	many	TRBD1	TRBJ2-5	CSAPDRGETQYF
TRBV7-3	few	-	TRBJ2-1	CASSLIPRGDSYNEQFF
TRBV2	-	-	TRBJ2-4	CASNRVLDKNIQYF
TRBV4-2	few	TRBD2	TRBJ2-1	CASSPRTSGGSSSYNEQFF
TRBV5-1	-	-	TRBJ2-3	CASSFRETSTDTQYF
TRBV4-1	-	-	TRBJ1-2	CASSQGASYGYTF
TRBV20-1	-	-	TRBJ1-2	CSAMTGYGYTF
TRBV4-1	-	TRBD2	TRBJ2-5	CASSQPRDLAGEETQYF
TRBV11-3	few	-	TRBJ1-3	CASTPGRYSGNTIYF
TRBV2	few	-	TRBJ1-2	CATSSEGFNYGYTF
TRBV24-1	few	-	TRBJ2-2	CATSEGAANTGELFF
TRBV12-3/TRBV12-4	few	TRBD1	TRBJ1-6	CASSFRGQVNSPLHF
TRBV15	-	TRBD1	TRBJ2-3	CATSIMLAGQGTDTQYF
TRBV5-1	few	TRBD1	TRBJ2-7	CASSLTGAGEQYF
TRBV6-5	-	-	TRBJ2-2	CASSFQGTNTGELFF
TRBV3-1	many	-	TRBJ2-7	CASSQVPASYEQYF
TRBV4-2	-	TRBD1	TRBJ2-5	CASSQARKDRGLETQYF
TRBV7-2	once	TRBD2	TRBJ2-3	CASSPSGGRDTQYF
TRBV10-2	few	-	TRBJ2-3	CATTLTRLSTDTQYF
TRBV27	few	-	TRBJ1-1	CASSSQGRDTEAFF
TRBV12-3/TRBV12-4	once	-	TRBJ2-3	CASSPRGKADAQYF
TRBV9	-	-	TRBJ1-2	CASNGPDEFLGYTF
TRBV15	-	-	TRBJ1-2	CATSREKGYGYTF
TRBV2	-	-	TRBJ2-7	CASSESFYEQYF
TRBV7-3	-	-	TRBJ2-5	CASSPMGAPETQYF
TRBV28	-	TRBD1	TRBJ1-6	CATGQANPPLHF
TRBV12-3/TRBV12-4	-	TRBD2	TRBJ2-1	CASSFRLAGEIYNEQFF
TRBV20-1	few	-	TRBJ1-6	CSARSRGTGNSPLHF
TRBV4-1	few	-	TRBJ2-7	CASSQDRVRPVRHEQYF